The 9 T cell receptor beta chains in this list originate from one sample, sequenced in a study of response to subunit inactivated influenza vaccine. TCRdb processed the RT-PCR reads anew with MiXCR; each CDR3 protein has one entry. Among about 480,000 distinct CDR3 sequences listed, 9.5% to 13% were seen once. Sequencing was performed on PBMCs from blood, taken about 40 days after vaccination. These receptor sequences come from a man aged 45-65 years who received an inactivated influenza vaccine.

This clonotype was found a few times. CDR3 coding DNA: TGCGCCAGCAGCCCACAGCCGGGACAGGGGGCAGGTGAGCAGTTCTTC. Its protein is CASSPQPGQGAGEQFF. The V and J genes are TRBV5-1 and TRBJ2-1; 12 positions match TRBD1. The CDR3 length is 16 residues. J was trimmed by 9 bases and V by 4 bases; bases with no gene match: 11. Looked up from germline, CDR1 is SGHRS and CDR2 is YFSETQ.

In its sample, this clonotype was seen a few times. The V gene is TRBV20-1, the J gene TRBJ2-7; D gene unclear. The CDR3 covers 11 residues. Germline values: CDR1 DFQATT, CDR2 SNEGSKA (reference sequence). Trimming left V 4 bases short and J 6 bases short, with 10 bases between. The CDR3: CSAIDGPEQYF. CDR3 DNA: TGCAGTGCTATAGACGGCCCCGAGCAGTACTTC.

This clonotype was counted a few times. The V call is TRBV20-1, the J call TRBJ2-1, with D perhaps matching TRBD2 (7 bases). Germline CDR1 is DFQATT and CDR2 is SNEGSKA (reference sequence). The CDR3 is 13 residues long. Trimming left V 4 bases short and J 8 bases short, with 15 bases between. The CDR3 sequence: CSAKGGARHEQFF. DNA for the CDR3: TGCAGTGCTAAGGGGGGGGCGCGACATGAGCAGTTCTTC.

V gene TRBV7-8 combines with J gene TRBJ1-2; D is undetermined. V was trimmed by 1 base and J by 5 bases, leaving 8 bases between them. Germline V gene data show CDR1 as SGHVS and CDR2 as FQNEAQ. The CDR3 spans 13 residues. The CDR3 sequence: CASSLGDLYGYTF. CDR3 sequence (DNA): TGTGCCAGCAGCTTAGGGGATTTGTATGGCTACACCTTC.

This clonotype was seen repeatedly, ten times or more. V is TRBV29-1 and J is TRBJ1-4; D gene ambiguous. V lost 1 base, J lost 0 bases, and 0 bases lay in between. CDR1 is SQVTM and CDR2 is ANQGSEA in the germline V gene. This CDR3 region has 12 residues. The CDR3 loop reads CSVEATNEKLFF. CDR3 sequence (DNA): TGCAGCGTTGAAGCAACTAATGAAAAACTGTTTTTT.

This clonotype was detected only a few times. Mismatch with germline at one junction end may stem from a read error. CDR3 sequence: CASSLGLDYNEQLF. CDR3 sequence (DNA): TGTGCCAGCAGCCTGGGACTGGACTACAATGAGCAGCTCTTC. The J gene is TRBJ2-1, the V gene TRBV5-4, with a weak D call TRBD2 (6 bases). Germline loops: CDR1 SGHNT, CDR2 YYREEE (reference sequence). This CDR3 spans 14 amino acids.

Here the CDR3 DNA reads TGTGCCAGCAGTTACCCGGGACAGGGGAACCAGTTCTTC. Translation: CASSYPGQGNQFF. The chain combines TRBV6-2 or TRBV6-3 with TRBJ2-1; 10 bases align to TRBD1. The germline V gene encodes CDR1 MNHEY and CDR2 SVGEGT. Trimming at V came to 2 bases and at J to 13 bases, leaving 5 bases not matched to a gene. This CDR3 is built from 13 residues.

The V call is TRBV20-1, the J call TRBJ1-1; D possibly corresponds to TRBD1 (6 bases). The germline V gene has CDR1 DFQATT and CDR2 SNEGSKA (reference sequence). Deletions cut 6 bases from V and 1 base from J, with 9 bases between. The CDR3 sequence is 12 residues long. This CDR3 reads CSAPGQNTEAFF. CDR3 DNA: TGCAGTGCCCCGGGACAGAACACTGAAGCTTTCTTT.

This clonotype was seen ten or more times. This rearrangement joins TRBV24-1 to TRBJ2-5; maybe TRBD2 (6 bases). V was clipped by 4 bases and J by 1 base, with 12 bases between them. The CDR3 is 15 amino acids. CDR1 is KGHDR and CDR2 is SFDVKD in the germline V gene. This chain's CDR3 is CATSDPRDSQETQYF. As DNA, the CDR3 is TGTGCCACCAGTGACCCAAGGGACTCCCAAGAGACCCAGTACTTC.